Here is one T cell receptor (beta chain) with its context. If patients had autoimmune disease history or systemic immunosuppression, they were excluded. Using immunoSEQ multiplex PCR, the repertoire was profiled, and TCRdb retains in-frame clones only, with some absent. The sample has 57,000 or so clones; roughly 89% are singletons. The source of the sample is a study of OX40 agonist ivuxolimab in advanced cancers. The CDR3 sequence is 16 residues long. V trimming: 6 bases; J trimming: 1 base; junction bases outside the gene matches: 8. Germline V gene sequence: CDR1 WSHSY, CDR2 SAAADI. The sequence was collected from an adult with an advanced solid tumor such as melanoma, head and neck, liver or kidney cancer. The chain employs TRBV10-2 and TRBJ2-5, with 10 nucleotides matching TRBD2. The sample in question was CD4+ or CD8+ T cells sorted from blood, obtained in a trial of the OX40 agonist ivuxolimab. In nucleotides, the CDR3 is TGCGCCAGCAGCGTGGGACTAGCGACACTCCAAGAGACCCAGTACTTC. It specifies CASSVGLATLQETQYF.